One sample yielded the 18 T cell receptor beta chains listed below, sequenced in a study of T cell responses to AZD1222 COVID-19 vaccine. Assay: immunoSEQ multiplex PCR; the TCRdb copy retains only in-frame clones and omits some. Of roughly 120,000 clones in the sample, around 84% were seen once. Source: peripheral blood, taken on day 0 of AZD1222 vaccination. The receptor set was obtained from an adult in good health.

The gene calls are TRBV5-8 and TRBJ2-5; 14 bases are shared with TRBD2. This CDR3 is 17 amino acids long. Per the germline V gene, CDR1 is SGHTS and CDR2 is YDEGEE. The J segment lost 5 bases and the V segment lost 4 bases, leaving 10 bases of the junction unmatched. The CDR3 DNA follows: TGTGCCAGCAGCCGGGGACTAGCGGGAGCGCAGACCGAGACCCAGTACTTC. Amino acid sequence: CASSRGLAGAQTETQYF.

The chain is built from TRBV20-1 and TRBJ2-1, with a possible D match to TRBD2 (6 bases). Germline CDR1 reads DFQATT; CDR2 reads SNEGSKA (reference sequence). The length of the CDR3 is 14 residues. The V end lost 3 bases, the J end lost 3 bases, and 12 bases lay between the germline ends. As DNA, the CDR3 is TGCAGTGCTAGTCGGCTGGACTACTACAATGAGCAGTTCTTC. It codes for CSASRLDYYNEQFF.

The V and J genes are TRBV5-4 and TRBJ1-1; a possible D gene is TRBD1 (6 bases). Germline CDR1 is SGHNT and CDR2 is YYREEE (reference sequence). V dropped 0 bases and J dropped 1 base, with 10 bases sitting between them. The CDR3 runs 15 residues. The CDR3 DNA reads TGTGCCAGCAGCTTGGGCAGGGGTGAGAACACTGAAGCTTTCTTT. Translating gives CASSLGRGENTEAFF.

The J gene is TRBJ1-5, the V gene TRBV6-2 or TRBV6-3, with a possible D match to TRBD1 (6 bases). Germline V gene data show CDR1 as MNHEY and CDR2 as SVGEGT. V was pared by 5 bases and J by 0 bases, with 14 bases between. CDR3 length: 16 amino acids. The CDR3 DNA reads TGTGCCAGCAGTGATGCCGGGACACCTAGCAATCAGCCCCAGCATTTT. Residues: CASSDAGTPSNQPQHF.

This chain links TRBV6-5 with TRBJ2-5; D is possibly TRBD2 (6 bases). The CDR3 loop spans 15 amino acids. Trimming took off 6 bases at V and 4 bases at J, with 18 bases between the two ends. Looked up from germline, CDR1 is MNHEY and CDR2 is SVGAGI. The CDR3 loop is CASRFRDSKAETQYF. In DNA, the CDR3 is TGTGCCAGCAGGTTCCGGGACTCAAAGGCAGAGACCCAGTACTTC.

The chain is built from TRBV4-2 and TRBJ1-4; D uncertain. V was cut by 5 bases and J by 0 bases, with 7 bases left in between. CDR3 length: 14 residues. Germline loops: CDR1 LGHNA, CDR2 YNFKEQ. The CDR3 loop reads CASSAGATNEKLFF. CDR3 bases: TGTGCCAGCAGCGCAGGAGCAACTAATGAAAAACTGTTTTTT.

Written as DNA, the CDR3 is TGTGCCAGCAGTTTCTTGGCCGGGGAGCTGTTTTTT. Amino acids: CASSFLAGELFF. The genes are TRBV27 and TRBJ2-2; no definite D call. Germline assignment: CDR1 MNHEY and CDR2 SMNVEV (reference sequence). Trimming shortened V by 3 bases and J by 6 bases, and 5 bases separated the two germline ends. The CDR3 has 12 amino acids.

The chain carries TRBV9 and TRBJ1-2; D is uncertain. V dropped 0 bases and J dropped 7 bases, with 10 bases sitting between them. Germline assignment: CDR1 SGDLS and CDR2 YYNGEE. This CDR3 spans 13 amino acids. In nucleotides, the CDR3 is TGTGCCAGCAGCGTAGGGACCGCGCCTGGCTACACCTTC. This codes for CASSVGTAPGYTF.

In its sample, this clone was seen a few times. The J gene is TRBJ2-2, the V gene TRBV21-1; no DNA check was done on the table's D call, TRBD2. TRBV21-1 is shown as a pseudogene. This CDR3 is built from 18 residues. CDR3 in DNA: TGTGCCAGCAGCAAGCACCGGGAGGGGGCCACTGCCAGCGGGGAGCTGTTTTTT. This translates into CASSKHREGATASGELFF.

The J gene is TRBJ2-7, the V gene TRBV5-1; D perhaps matches TRBD1 (6 bases). Germline CDR1 SGHRS, CDR2 YFSETQ. This CDR3 is 13 amino acids long. V was pared by 0 bases and J by 6 bases, with 10 bases between. CDR3 in amino acids: CASSLVGGLEQYF. For the CDR3, the DNA is TGCGCCAGCAGCTTGGTTGGGGGCCTCGAGCAGTACTTC.

The chain is built from TRBV9 and TRBJ2-7, with 15 bases that match TRBD2. Looked up from germline, CDR1 is SGDLS and CDR2 is YYNGEE. V lost 3 bases to trimming and J lost 3 bases; unmatched junction nucleotides: 1. This CDR3 is 15 amino acids long. The CDR3 DNA reads TGTGCCAGCAGCGAGGGACTAGCGGGAGGCTACGAGCAGTACTTC. It specifies CASSEGLAGGYEQYF.

V gene TRBV9 combines with J gene TRBJ2-5; TRBD2 agrees at 12 bases. The CDR3 covers 17 residues. V lost 0 bases, J lost 2 bases, and 5 bases stayed unmatched. The germline V gene encodes CDR1 SGDLS and CDR2 YYNGEE. DNA of the CDR3: TGTGCCAGCAGCGTAGGCGCTAGCGGGGGGGGTCAAGAGACCCAGTACTTC. Amino acid sequence: CASSVGASGGGQETQYF.

The sample holds a few counts of this clone. The chain carries TRBV19 and TRBJ2-7, with 12 bases aligning to TRBD2. V shed 7 bases, J shed 5 bases, and the junction held 6 bases outside the gene matches. This CDR3 is built from 14 residues. From germline, CDR1 is LNHDA and CDR2 SQIVND (reference sequence). DNA for the CDR3: TGTGCCAGTACCAGGACTAGCGGGGAGCACGAGCAGTACTTC. Encoded protein: CASTRTSGEHEQYF.

This chain connects TRBV9 to TRBJ2-5; D unresolved. The CDR3 has 13 residues. Between the trimmed V and J ends, which lost 0 bases and 2 bases, there was a span of 5 bases. Germline CDR1 SGDLS, CDR2 YYNGEE. The CDR3 DNA reads TGTGCCAGCAGCGTAGCACTACAAGAGACCCAGTACTTC. This sequence encodes CASSVALQETQYF.

The chain carries TRBV30 and TRBJ1-5; 7 bases agree with TRBD1. Per germline, CDR1 GTSNPN and CDR2 SVGIG (reference sequence). Germline trimming cut 3 bases from V and 4 bases from J; bases unmatched to any gene: 9. The CDR3 sequence is 15 residues long. As DNA, the CDR3 is TGTGCCTGGAGGAAAGCAGGGGGTAAAAATCAGCCCCAGCATTTT. This gives the protein CAWRKAGGKNQPQHF.

J is TRBJ2-1 and V is TRBV5-3, with 8 bases lining up with TRBD2. TRBV5-3 is known as an ORF, though its function is uncertain. The CDR3 sequence is 17 residues long. The trim removed 6 bases at V and 6 bases at J, leaving 17 bases unmatched. The DNA of the CDR3 is TGTGCCAGAACCCGCGGCCGGGCAGGACTAGCTGTCAATGAGCAGTTCTTC. This translates into CARTRGRAGLAVNEQFF.

This clone appeared a single time. The rearrangement uses TRBV5-6 and TRBJ2-1; D uncertain. The V end lost 7 bases, the J end lost 4 bases, and 6 bases lay between the germline ends. Germline-derived CDR1 and CDR2 are SGHDT and YYEEEE. The CDR3 contains 11 residues. CDR3 protein: CASRLYNEQFF. In DNA form, the CDR3 reads TGTGCCAGCCGATTATACAATGAGCAGTTCTTC.

V is TRBV3-1 (or the pseudogene TRBV3-2) and J is TRBJ2-5; 9 nucleotides line up with TRBD2. This CDR3 region has 16 residues. The junction had 10 bases not matched to a gene; V was cut back by 1 base and J by 7 bases. From germline, CDR1 is LGHDT and CDR2 YNNKEL (reference sequence). CDR3 DNA sequence: TGTGCCAGCAGCCAAGCGACTAGCGGAGGGGCCGGGACCCAGTACTTC. Its protein product is CASSQATSGGAGTQYF.